This TCR beta chain was identified during a study of blood T cells in healthy people across ages. Points from the study as a whole: Naive T cell percentage by flow cytometry tracked strongly with beta diversity. Compared with aged donors, long-lived donors showed fewer expanded clones, suggesting selection.

This clonotype was recorded a few times. What it binds is not known. Sample donors were healthy Caucasian individuals that came from Russia, aged roughly 6 to 95. Trimming cost V 6 bases and J 1 base; bases outside gene matches: 5. Germline V gives CDR1 MNHNS, CDR2 SASEGT. The CDR3 sequence is 14 residues long. A J-beta primer mix and a sample-barcoded 5' primer were used in a second PCR of roughly 6 to 11 cycles. TCRdb re-derived calls from the 5' RACE reads in MiXCR, one entry per CDR3 protein. The sample has roughly 1,000,000 distinct CDR3 sequences, roughly a quarter seen once; the top ten hold about 0.72%. These data also formed part of another study, on T cells of mothers and their children. That source reports: The study recruited a few healthy Caucasian mothers and their six children as donors.

The chain is built from TRBV6-1 and TRBJ2-5; 7 bases are shared with TRBD2. The source of this sequence is a girl aged 2-15 years in good health. Sequences were obtained from blood. The CDR3 DNA reads as TGTGCCAGCAGGGGAGGGAGGGCCCAAGAGACCCAGTACTTC. It yields the protein CASRGGRAQETQYF.